What follows are 9 T cell receptor beta chains derived from one specimen sequenced in a study of technical replicates of blood from a handful of donors. Using immunoSEQ multiplex PCR, the repertoire was profiled, and TCRdb retains in-frame clones only, with some absent. This table has about 79,000 clones, approximately 92% appearing once. Sequenced input: T cells isolated from PBMCs. Receptors were obtained from a human donor in good health. Some clones in this sample may be carry-over from other donors' samples.

The V call is TRBV30, the J call TRBJ1-2; TRBD1 matches 9 bases. This CDR3 region has 13 residues. V was pared by 5 bases and J by 9 bases, with 10 bases of the junction left unmatched. CDR1 and CDR2 (germline): GTSNPN, SVGIG (reference sequence). CDR3 protein: CAWGLSQGASYTF. The CDR3 coding sequence is TGTGCCTGGGGTTTATCACAGGGGGCTAGCTACACCTTC.

The V and J genes are TRBV5-1 and TRBJ2-1; TRBD2 might be the D (6 bases). CDR1 and CDR2 (germline): SGHRS, YFSETQ. V was clipped by 0 bases and J by 4 bases, with 11 bases between them. The CDR3 sequence is 15 residues long. As DNA, the CDR3 is TGCGCCAGCAGCTTGGATCAGCGGGCTTACAATGAGCAGTTCTTC. Translating it yields CASSLDQRAYNEQFF. Combining the CDR3 with reference TRBV5-1 and TRBJ2-1 gives the whole variable domain KAGVTQTPRYLIKTRGQQVTLSCSPISGHRSVSWYQQTPGQGLQFLFEYFSETQRNKGNFPGRFSGRQFSNSRSEMNVSTLELGDSALYLCASSLDQRAYNEQFFGPGTRLTVL.

V is TRBV6-6 and J is TRBJ2-6; D may be TRBD1 (5 bases). V dropped 8 bases and J dropped 1 base, with 15 bases sitting between them. CDR3 length equals 16 residues. Germline-derived CDR1 and CDR2 are MNHNY and SVGAGI (reference sequence). DNA of the CDR3: TGTGCCAGCCTGCACTCTCCAGGGTCTGGGGCCAACGTCCTGACTTTC. This translates into CASLHSPGSGANVLTF.

CDR3 sequence reads: CASSAGPGRTEAFF. The CDR3 DNA follows: TGCGCCAGCAGCGCCGGACCGGGGAGAACTGAAGCTTTCTTT. This chain joins TRBV5-1 and TRBJ1-1; D not resolved. V lost 4 bases to trimming and J lost 5 bases, with 15 bases between them. The CDR3 length is 14 residues. CDR1 is SGHRS, CDR2 YFSETQ, per germline.

This chain connects TRBV19 to TRBJ2-7; 10 positions match TRBD1. After removal of 6 bases from V and 2 bases from J, the junction contained 7 bases not matched to a gene. The CDR3 runs 15 residues. Per the germline V gene, CDR1 is LNHDA and CDR2 is SQIVND (reference sequence). CDR3 protein: CASRLRDRGTYEQYF. CDR3 in DNA: TGTGCCAGTAGGCTCCGGGACAGGGGAACCTACGAGCAGTACTTC.

This sequence joins TRBV27 and TRBJ2-7; 7 bases map to TRBD1. The V gene's germline CDR1 is MNHEY and CDR2 SMNVEV (reference sequence). The CDR3 totals 16 residues. Trimming removed 5 bases from V and 3 bases from J; junction bases left unmatched: 13. Written as DNA, the CDR3 is TGTGCCAGCAGTCCATCTACAGGGGAACGATACTACGAGCAGTACTTC. Amino acid sequence: CASSPSTGERYYEQYF.

The chain uses TRBV19 and TRBJ1-2; tentative D call: TRBD1 (6 bases). Deletions cut 4 bases from V and 2 bases from J, with 14 bases between. The germline V gene has CDR1 LNHDA and CDR2 SQIVND (reference sequence). The length of the CDR3 is 15 residues. The CDR3 DNA follows: TGTGCCAGTAGTACTGGGACAAGTCAGAACTATGGCTACACCTTC. It is translated as CASSTGTSQNYGYTF.

This clone was detected only once. The chain employs TRBV2 and TRBJ2-7; the D gene is possibly TRBD2 (6 bases). The CDR3 is 14 residues long. Trimming took off 5 bases at V and 0 bases at J, with 11 bases between the two ends. The germline V gene encodes CDR1 SNHLY and CDR2 FYNNEI. This chain's CDR3 is CASSYRDSSYEQYF. The DNA of the CDR3 is TGTGCCAGCAGTTACCGGGACTCCTCCTACGAGCAGTACTTC.

The chain recombines TRBV5-1 with TRBJ2-1; D remains ambiguous. This CDR3 region has 14 residues. Trimming took off 4 bases at V and 0 bases at J, with 8 bases between the two ends. The germline gives CDR1 SGHRS, CDR2 YFSETQ. The CDR3 region has the DNA TGCGCCAGCAGCCCGGTTAGCTCCTACAATGAGCAGTTCTTC. Translated, it gives CASSPVSSYNEQFF.